This T cell receptor (beta chain) originates from a study of technical replicates of blood from a handful of donors (dated by TCRdb to the late 2010s). The protocol used for the library was the immunoSEQ multiplex PCR assay. TCRdb obtained this table from immuneACCESS and retained in-frame rearrangements with V and J assigned. These tables miss some clones; where compared with another copy, unresolved V genes account for less than half of the shortfall, and the remainder is unexplained. The sample includes around 57,000 clones, with less than 98% observed a single time. Of the sample, about 0.2% falls within the top ten clones. Note on this clone: No cognate antigen has been identified for it. No base-level quality is on record; no much larger clone is a single base apart.

CDR1 and CDR2 are read off the germline V gene (reference sequence) as SGHNT and YYREEE. Counted from cysteine to phenylalanine, this CDR3 has 15 amino acids. The CDR3 DNA has 45 bases and is translated from base 1. Trimming removed 0 bases from V and 5 bases from J; the gene matches leave 6 bases unexplained. Source material: T cells isolated from PBMCs. This receptor was identified in a human donor in good health. The chain employs TRBV5-4 and TRBJ2-5; 8 of the junction bases match TRBD2. The sequence in DNA is TGTGCCAGCAGCTTGGGGGCTAGCGGGCCGGAGACCCAGTACTTC. This is translated as CASSLGASGPETQYF.